This T cell receptor (beta chain) was documented in a study of blood T cell repertoires in COVID-19. Study-wide context: Samples of COVID-19 (acute and convalescent) were obtained from the United States, Italy and Spain. T cells, B-cell-depleted T cells, or PBMCs supplied cDNA or gDNA.

The V and J ends lost 2 bases and 4 bases, in that order; junction bases with no gene match: 14. Germline V CDR1 and CDR2: SGHVS, FQNEAQ. The CDR3 length is 19 residues. Clinical history as reported by participants underpinned cohort assignment. Clones were read by immunoSEQ multiplex PCR, and TCRdb kept only the in-frame ones, dropping some. The sample holds around 250,000 clones, 70% to 90% seen once. Sequencing was performed on PBMCs or T cells enriched from blood (not recorded which). The TCR sequence derives from a woman in her 50s who had recovered from COVID-19. This chain joins TRBV7-8 and TRBJ2-2; 9 nucleotides line up with TRBD2. CDR3 in amino acids: CASSLFAGGLAGSTGELFF. In nucleotides, the CDR3 is TGTGCCAGCAGCTTATTTGCCGGGGGGCTAGCGGGAAGCACCGGGGAGCTGTTTTTT.